This T cell receptor (beta chain) originates from a study of cytomegalovirus exposure and HLA in healthy donors. PCR amplification relied on 60 Vbeta primers (plus 13 Jbeta primers). The assay was immunoSEQ multiplex PCR, and TCRdb's table has in-frame clones only and misses some. Among around 170,000 clones listed, over 60% were seen once. V was pared by 5 bases and J by 5 bases, with 5 bases of the junction left unmatched. CDR3 size: 14 residues. Germline CDR1 and CDR2: MNHEY and SVGAGI. Whole-study results and caveats: Presence/absence analyses supposed approximately even sequencing depth among donors.

This clone was observed a single time. Its target is unknown. This receptor was identified in a girl under 18 in good health and CMV-seronegative. This rearrangement joins TRBV6-5 to TRBJ1-2, with 10 bases lining up with TRBD1. The sequenced material came from PBMCs. The CDR3 reads CASSLDRGIYGYTF. CDR3 coding DNA: TGTGCCAGCAGTCTGGACAGGGGGATATATGGCTACACCTTC.